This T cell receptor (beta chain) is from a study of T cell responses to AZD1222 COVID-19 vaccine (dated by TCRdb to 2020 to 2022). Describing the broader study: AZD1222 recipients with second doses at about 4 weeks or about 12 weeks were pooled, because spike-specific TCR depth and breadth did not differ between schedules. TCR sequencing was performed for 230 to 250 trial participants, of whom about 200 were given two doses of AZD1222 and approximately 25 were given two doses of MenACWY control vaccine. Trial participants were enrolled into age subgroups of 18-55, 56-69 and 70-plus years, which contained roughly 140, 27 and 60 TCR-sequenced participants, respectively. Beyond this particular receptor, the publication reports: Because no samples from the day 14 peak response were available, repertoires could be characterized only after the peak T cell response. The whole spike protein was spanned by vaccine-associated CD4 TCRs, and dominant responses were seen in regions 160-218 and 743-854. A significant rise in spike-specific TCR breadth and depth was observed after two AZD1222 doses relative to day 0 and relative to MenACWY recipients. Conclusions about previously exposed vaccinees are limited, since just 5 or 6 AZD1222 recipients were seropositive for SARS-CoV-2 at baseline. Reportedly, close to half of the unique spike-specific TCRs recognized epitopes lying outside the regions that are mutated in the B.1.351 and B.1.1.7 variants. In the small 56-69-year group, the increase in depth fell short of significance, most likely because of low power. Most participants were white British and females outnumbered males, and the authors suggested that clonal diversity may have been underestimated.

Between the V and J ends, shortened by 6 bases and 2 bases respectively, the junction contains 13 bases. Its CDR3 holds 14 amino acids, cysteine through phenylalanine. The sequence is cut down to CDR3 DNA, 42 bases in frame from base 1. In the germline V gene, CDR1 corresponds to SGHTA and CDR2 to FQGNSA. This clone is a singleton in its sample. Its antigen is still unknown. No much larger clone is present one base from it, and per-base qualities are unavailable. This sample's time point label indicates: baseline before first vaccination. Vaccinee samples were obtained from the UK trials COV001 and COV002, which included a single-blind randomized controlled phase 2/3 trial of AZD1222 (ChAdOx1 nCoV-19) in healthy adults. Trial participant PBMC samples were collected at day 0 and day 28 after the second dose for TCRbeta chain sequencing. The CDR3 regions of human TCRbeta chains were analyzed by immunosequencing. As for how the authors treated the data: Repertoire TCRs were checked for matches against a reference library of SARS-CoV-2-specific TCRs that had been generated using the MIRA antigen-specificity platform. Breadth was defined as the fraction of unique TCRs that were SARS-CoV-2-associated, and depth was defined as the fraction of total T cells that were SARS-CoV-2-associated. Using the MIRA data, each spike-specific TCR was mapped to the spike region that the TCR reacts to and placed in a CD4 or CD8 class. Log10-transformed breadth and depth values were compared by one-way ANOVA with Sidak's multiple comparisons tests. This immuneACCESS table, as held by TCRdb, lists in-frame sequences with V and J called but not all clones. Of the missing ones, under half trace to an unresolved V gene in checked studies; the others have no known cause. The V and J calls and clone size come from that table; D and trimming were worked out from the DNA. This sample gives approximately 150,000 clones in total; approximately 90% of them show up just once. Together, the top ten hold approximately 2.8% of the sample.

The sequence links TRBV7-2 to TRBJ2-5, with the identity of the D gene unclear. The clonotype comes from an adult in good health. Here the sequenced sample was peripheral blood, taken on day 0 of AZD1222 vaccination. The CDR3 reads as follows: CASRLVVGQETQYF. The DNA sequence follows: TGTGCCAGCAGGCTGGTTGTGGGACAAGAGACCCAGTACTTC. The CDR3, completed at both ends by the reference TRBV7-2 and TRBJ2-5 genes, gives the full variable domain GAGVSQSPSNKVTEKGKDVELRCDPISGHTALYWYRQSLGQGLEFLIYFQGNSAPDKSGLPSDRFSAERTGGSVSTLTIQRTQQEDSAVYLCASRLVVGQETQYFGPGTRLLVL.